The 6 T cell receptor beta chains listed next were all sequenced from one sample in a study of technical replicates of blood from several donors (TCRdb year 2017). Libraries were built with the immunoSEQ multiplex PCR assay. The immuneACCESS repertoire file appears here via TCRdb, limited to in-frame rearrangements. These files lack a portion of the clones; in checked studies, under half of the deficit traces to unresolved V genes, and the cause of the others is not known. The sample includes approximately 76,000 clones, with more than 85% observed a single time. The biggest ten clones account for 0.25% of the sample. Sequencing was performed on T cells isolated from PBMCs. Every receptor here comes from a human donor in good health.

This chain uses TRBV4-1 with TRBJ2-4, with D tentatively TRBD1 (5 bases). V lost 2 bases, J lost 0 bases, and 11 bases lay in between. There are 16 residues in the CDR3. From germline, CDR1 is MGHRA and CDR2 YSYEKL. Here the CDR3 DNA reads TGCGCCAGCAGCCAATCGGAACAGGTAGCCAAAAACATTCAGTACTTC. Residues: CASSQSEQVAKNIQYF.

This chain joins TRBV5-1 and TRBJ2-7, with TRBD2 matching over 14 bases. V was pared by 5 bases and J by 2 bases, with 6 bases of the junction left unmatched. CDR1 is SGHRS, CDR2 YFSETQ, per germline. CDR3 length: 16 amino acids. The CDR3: CASRPSTSGRAYEQYF. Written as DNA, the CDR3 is TGCGCCAGCAGGCCCTCGACTAGCGGGAGGGCCTACGAGCAGTACTTC.

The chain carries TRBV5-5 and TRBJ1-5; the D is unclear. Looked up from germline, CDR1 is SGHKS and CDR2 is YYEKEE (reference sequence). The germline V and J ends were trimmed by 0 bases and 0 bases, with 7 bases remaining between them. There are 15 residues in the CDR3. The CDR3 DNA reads TGTGCCAGCAGCTTGGCAGGTCTTAGCAATCAGCCCCAGCATTTT. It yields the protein CASSLAGLSNQPQHF.

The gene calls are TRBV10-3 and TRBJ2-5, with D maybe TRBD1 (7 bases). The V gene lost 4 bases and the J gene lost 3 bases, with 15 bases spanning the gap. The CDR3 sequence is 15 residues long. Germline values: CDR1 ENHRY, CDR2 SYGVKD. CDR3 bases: TGTGCCATCAGTGTGGCAGGGGGAGGAGAAGAGACCCAGTACTTC. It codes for CAISVAGGGEETQYF.

The CDR3 DNA reads as TGCGCCAGCAGCTCGATAGGGGCCCTCGAGCAGTACTTC. This sequence encodes CASSSIGALEQYF. This chain uses TRBV5-1 with TRBJ2-7; a weak D match, TRBD1 (5 bases). Germline-derived CDR1 and CDR2 are SGHRS and YFSETQ. The length of the CDR3 is 13 residues. V was shortened by 3 bases and J by 6 bases, with 13 bases between the two germline ends.

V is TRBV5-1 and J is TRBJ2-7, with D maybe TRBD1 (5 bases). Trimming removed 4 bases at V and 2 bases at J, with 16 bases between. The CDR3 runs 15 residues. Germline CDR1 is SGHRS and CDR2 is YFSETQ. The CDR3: CASSLGGRATYEQYF. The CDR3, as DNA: TGCGCCAGCAGCCTGGGCGGCAGGGCCACCTACGAGCAGTACTTC.